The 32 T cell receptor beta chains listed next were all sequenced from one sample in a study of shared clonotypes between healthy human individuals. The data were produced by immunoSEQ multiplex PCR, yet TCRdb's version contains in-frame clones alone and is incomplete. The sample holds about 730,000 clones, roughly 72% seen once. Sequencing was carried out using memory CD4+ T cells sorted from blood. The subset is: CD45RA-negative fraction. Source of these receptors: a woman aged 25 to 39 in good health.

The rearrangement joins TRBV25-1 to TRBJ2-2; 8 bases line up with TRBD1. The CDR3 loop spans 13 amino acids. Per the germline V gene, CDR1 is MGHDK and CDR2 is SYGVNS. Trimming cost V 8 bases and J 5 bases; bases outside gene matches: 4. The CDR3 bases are TGTGCCAGCGATCAGGGGGCTACCGGGGAGCTGTTTTTT. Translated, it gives CASDQGATGELFF.

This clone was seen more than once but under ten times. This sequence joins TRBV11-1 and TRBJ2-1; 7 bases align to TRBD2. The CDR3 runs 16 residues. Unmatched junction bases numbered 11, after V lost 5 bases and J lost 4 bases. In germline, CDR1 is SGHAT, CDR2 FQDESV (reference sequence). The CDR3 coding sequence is TGTGCCAGCAGCCAAGGGGCGGGAGCGCAATACAATGAGCAGTTCTTC. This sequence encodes CASSQGAGAQYNEQFF.

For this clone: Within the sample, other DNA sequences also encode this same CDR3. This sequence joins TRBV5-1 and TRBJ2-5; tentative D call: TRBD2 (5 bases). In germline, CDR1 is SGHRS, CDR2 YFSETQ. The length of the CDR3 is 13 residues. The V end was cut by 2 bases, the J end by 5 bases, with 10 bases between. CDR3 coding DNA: TGCGCCAGCAGCTTTTCCGGAGGCGAGACCCAGTACTTC. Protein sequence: CASSFSGGETQYF.

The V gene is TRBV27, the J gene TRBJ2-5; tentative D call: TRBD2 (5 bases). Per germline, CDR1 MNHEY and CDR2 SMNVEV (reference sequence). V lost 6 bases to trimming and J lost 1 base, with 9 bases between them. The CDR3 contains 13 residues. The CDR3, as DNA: TGTGCCAGCAGCACCCGGGGCCAAGAGACCCAGTACTTC. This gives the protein CASSTRGQETQYF.

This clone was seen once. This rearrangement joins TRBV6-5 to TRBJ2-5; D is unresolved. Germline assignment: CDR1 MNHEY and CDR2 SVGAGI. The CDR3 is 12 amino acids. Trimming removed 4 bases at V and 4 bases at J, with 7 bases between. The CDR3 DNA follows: TGTGCCAGCAGTTCACGAGGAGAGACCCAGTACTTC. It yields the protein CASSSRGETQYF.

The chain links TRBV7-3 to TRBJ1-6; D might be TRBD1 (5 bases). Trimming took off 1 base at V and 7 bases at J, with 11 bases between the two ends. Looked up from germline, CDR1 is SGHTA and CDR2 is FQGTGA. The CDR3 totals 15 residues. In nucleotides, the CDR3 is TGTGCCAGCAGCTTAATGCAGGGCCCGAATTCACCCCTCCACTTT. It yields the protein CASSLMQGPNSPLHF.

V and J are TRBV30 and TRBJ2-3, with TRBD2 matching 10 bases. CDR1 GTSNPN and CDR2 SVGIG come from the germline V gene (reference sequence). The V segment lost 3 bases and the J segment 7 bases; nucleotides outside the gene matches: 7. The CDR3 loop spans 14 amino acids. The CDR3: CAWRGGTSVHTQYF. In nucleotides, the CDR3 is TGTGCCTGGAGGGGAGGGACTAGCGTCCATACGCAGTATTTT.

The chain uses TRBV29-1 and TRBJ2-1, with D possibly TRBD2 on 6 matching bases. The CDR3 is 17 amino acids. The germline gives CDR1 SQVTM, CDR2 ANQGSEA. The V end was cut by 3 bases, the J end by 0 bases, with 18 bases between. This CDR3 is CSVEAIAVTSSYNEQFF. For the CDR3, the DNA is TGCAGCGTTGAGGCTATAGCGGTCACGAGCTCCTACAATGAGCAGTTCTTC.

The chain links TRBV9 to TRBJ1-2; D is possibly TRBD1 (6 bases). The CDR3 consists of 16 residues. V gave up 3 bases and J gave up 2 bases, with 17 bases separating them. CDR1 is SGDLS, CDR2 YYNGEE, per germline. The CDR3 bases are TGTGCCAGCAGCGCCGCACCCGGACAGTTAAACTATGGCTACACCTTC. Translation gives CASSAAPGQLNYGYTF.

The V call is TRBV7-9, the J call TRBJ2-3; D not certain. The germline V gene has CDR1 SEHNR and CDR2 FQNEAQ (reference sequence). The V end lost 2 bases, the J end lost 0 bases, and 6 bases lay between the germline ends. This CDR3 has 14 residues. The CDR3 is CASSLSDSTDTQYF. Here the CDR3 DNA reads TGTGCCAGCAGCTTAAGCGACAGCACAGATACGCAGTATTTT. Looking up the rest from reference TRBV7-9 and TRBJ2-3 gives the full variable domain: DTGVSQNPRHKITKRGQNVTFRCDPISEHNRLYWYRQTLGQGPEFLTYFQNEAQLEKSRLLSDRFSAERPKGSFSTLEIQRTEQGDSAMYLCASSLSDSTDTQYFGPGTRLTVL.

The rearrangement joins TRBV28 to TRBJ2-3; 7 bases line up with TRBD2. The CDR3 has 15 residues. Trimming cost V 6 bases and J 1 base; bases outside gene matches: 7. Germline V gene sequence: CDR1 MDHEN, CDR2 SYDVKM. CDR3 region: CASSSITSGTDTQYF. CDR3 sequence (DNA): TGTGCCAGCAGCTCTATCACTAGCGGCACAGATACGCAGTATTTT.

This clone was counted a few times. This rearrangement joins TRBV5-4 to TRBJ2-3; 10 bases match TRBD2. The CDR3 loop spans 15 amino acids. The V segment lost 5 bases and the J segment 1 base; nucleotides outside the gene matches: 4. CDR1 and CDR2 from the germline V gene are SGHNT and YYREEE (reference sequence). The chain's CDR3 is CASSAGTSGTDTQYF. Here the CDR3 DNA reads TGTGCCAGCAGTGCCGGGACTAGCGGCACAGATACGCAGTATTTT.

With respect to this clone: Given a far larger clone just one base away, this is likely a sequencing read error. The CDR3 protein is CASRRESTGELFF. The CDR3 coding sequence is TGTGCCAGCAGACGGGAGAGCACCGGGGAGCTGTTTTTT. V gene TRBV6-5 combines with J gene TRBJ2-2, with D possibly being TRBD2 (6 bases). The CDR3 length is 13 residues. Germline CDR1 and CDR2: MNHEY and SVGAGI. V was clipped by 6 bases and J by 4 bases, with 9 bases between them.

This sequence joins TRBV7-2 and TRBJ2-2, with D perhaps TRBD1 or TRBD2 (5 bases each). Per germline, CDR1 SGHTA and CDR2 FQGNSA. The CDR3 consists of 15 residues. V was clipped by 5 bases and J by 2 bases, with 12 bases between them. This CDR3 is CASSPGTRNTGELFF. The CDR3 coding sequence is TGTGCCAGCAGCCCCGGGACCAGAAACACCGGGGAGCTGTTTTTT.

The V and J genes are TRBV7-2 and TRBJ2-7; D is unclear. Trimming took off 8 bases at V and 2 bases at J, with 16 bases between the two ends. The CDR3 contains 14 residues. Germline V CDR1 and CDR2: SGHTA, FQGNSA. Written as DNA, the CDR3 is TGTGCCAGCTTTATTGTGGGTAGCACCTACGAGCAGTACTTC. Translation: CASFIVGSTYEQYF.

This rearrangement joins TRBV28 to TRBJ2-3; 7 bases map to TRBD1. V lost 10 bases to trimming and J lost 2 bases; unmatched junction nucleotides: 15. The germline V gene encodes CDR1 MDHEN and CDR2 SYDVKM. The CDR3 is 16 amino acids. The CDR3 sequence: CAISGGRQGATDTQYF. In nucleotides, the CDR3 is TGTGCCATTAGTGGAGGTCGACAGGGAGCCACAGATACGCAGTATTTT.

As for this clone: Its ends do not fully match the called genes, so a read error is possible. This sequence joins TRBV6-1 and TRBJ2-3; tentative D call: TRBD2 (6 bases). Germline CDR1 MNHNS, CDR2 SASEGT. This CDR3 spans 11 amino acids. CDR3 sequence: CASSELGGKGF. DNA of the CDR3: TGTGCCAGCAGTGAACTAGGCGGGAAAGGGTTT.

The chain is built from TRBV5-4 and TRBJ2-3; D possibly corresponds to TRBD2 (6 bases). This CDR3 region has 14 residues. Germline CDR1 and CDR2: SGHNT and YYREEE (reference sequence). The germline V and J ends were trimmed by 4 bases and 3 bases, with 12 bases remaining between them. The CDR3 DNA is TGTGCCAGCAGCCCCGACGGGAGAACAGATACGCAGTATTTT. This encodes CASSPDGRTDTQYF. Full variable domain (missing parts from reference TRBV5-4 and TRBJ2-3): ETGVTQSPTHLIKTRGQQVTLRCSSQSGHNTVSWYQQALGQGPQFIFQYYREEENGRGNFPPRFSGLQFPNYSSELNVNALELDDSALYLCASSPDGRTDTQYFGPGTRLTVL.

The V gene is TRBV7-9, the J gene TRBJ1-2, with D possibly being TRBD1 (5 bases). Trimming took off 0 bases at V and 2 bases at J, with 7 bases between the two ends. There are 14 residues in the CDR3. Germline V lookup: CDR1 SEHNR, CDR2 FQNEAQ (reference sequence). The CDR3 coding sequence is TGTGCCAGCAGCTTAGCGGGACGGAACTATGGCTACACCTTC. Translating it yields CASSLAGRNYGYTF.

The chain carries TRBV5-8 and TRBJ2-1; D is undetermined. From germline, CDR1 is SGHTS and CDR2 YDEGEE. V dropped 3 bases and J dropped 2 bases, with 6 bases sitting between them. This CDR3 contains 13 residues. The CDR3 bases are TGTGCCAGCAGCTATATTCCCTACAATGAGCAGTTCTTC. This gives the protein CASSYIPYNEQFF.

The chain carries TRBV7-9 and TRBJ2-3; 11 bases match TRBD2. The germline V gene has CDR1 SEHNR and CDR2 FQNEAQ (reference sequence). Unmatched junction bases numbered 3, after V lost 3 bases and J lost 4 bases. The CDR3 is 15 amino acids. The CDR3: CASSLTSGKSDTQYF. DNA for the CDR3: TGTGCCAGCAGCTTGACTAGCGGGAAATCAGATACGCAGTATTTT.

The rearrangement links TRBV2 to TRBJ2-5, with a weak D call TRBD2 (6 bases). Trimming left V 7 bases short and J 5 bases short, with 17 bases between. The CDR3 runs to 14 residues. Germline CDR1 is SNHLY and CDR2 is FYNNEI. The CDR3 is CASKGGRPGETQYF. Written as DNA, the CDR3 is TGTGCCAGCAAAGGAGGGAGGCCGGGGGAGACCCAGTACTTC.

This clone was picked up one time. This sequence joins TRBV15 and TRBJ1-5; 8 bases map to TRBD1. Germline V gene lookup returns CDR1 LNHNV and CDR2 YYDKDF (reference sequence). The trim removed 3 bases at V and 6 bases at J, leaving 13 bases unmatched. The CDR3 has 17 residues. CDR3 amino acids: CATSSQDGTGGRQPQHF. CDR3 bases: TGTGCCACCAGCAGCCAAGATGGGACAGGAGGACGTCAGCCCCAGCATTTT.

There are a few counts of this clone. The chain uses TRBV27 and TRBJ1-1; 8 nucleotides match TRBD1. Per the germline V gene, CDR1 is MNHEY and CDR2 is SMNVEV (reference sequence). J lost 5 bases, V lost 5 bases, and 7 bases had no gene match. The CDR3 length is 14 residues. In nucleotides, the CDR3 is TGTGCCAGCAGTCCATGGACAGGGCAGACTGAAGCTTTCTTT. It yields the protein CASSPWTGQTEAFF.

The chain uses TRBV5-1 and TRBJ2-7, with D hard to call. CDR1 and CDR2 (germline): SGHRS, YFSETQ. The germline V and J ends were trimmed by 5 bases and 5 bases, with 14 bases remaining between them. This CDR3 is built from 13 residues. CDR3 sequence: CASSYLVRDEQYF. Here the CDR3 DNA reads TGCGCCAGCAGTTACCTGGTCCGGGACGAGCAGTACTTC.

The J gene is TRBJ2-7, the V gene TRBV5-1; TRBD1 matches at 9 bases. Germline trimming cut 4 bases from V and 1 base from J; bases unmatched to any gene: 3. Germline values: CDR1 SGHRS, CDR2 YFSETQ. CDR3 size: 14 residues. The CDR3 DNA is TGCGCCAGCAGCCCTGGACAGGGGTCCTACGAGCAGTACTTC. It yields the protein CASSPGQGSYEQYF.

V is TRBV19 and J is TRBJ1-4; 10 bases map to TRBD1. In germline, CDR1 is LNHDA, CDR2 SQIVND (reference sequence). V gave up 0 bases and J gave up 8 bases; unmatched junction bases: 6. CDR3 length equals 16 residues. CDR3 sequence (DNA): TGTGCCAGTAGTATAGAGTCCGGGACAGGGGACGAAAAACTGTTTTTT. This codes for CASSIESGTGDEKLFF.

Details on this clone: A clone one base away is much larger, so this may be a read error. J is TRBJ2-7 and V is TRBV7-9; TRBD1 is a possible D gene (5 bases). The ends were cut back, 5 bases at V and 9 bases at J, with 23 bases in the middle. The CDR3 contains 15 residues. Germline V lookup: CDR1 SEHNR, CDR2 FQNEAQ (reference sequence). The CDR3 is CASSPRWTPPKPQYF. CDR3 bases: TGTGCCAGCAGCCCCCGATGGACACCGCCTAAACCGCAGTACTTC.

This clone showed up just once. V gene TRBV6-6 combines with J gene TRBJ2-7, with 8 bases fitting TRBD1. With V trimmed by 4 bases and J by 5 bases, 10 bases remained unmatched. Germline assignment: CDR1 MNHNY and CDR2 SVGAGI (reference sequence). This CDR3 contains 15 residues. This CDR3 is CASSFTGGQGHEQYF. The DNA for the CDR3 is TGTGCCAGCAGTTTCACAGGGGGGCAAGGCCACGAGCAGTACTTC.

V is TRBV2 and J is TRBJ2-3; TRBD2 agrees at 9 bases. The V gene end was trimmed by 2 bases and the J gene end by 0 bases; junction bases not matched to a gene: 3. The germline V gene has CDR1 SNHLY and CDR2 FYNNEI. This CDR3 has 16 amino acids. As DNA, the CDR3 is TGTGCCAGCAGTGAACCCACTAGCGGGAGCACAGATACGCAGTATTTT. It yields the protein CASSEPTSGSTDTQYF.

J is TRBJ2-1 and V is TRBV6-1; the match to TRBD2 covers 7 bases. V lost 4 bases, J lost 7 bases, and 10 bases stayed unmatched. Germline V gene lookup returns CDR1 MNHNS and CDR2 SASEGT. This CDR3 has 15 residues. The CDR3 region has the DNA TGTGCCAGCAGTGGCAGCGGGAAAGTAATAAATGAGCAGTTCTTC. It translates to CASSGSGKVINEQFF.

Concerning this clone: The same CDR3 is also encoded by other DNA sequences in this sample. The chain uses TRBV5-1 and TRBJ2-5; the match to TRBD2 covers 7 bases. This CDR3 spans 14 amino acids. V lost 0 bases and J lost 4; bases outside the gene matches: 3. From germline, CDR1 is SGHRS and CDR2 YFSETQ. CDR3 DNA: TGCGCCAGCAGCTTGGTCCGCGGGAGAGAGACCCAGTACTTC. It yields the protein CASSLVRGRETQYF. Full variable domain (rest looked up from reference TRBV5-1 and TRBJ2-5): KAGVTQTPRYLIKTRGQQVTLSCSPISGHRSVSWYQQTPGQGLQFLFEYFSETQRNKGNFPGRFSGRQFSNSRSEMNVSTLELGDSALYLCASSLVRGRETQYFGPGTRLLVL.